The rows below give T cell receptor beta chains drawn from one sample of a study of CD8+ T cells in alopecia areata. Measured with immunoSEQ multiplex PCR; TCRdb has only the in-frame clones, and not every one. In the table there are approximately 100,000 clones, roughly 60% of which are singletons. Sample: CD8+ T cells sorted from blood, taken between weeks 55 and 65, from a patient treated with tofacitinib. These receptors were obtained from a human donor with alopecia areata. Both conserved end residues are part of each CDR3. The order of the fields is V gene, CDR3 protein.

TRBV13 | CASSLGRAYQHF
TRBV5-5 | CASSHSTDTQYF
TRBV27 | CASSLGSQGALAGELFF
TRBV19 | CASTPGNTEAFF
TRBV9 | CASREGQGNEQFF
TRBV5-4 | CASSLDRAPQLFF
TRBV29-1 | CSVTDHSNQPQHF
TRBV7-9 | CASSSGGGETQYF
TRBV25-1 | CASSERLNTEAFF
TRBV6-5 | CATQGASTDTQYF
TRBV7-9 | CASSAPGQGRTDTQYF
TRBV5-6 | CASSSGRHDTQYF
TRBV7-6 | CASSLTGELFF
TRBV27 | CASTSPRTGQGVITEAFF
TRBV13 | CASSLPYQETQYF
TRBV13 | CASSHHPRTGWAYEQYF
TRBV5-6 | CASSLGGGEQYF